The sequence of this TCR beta chain was determined in a study of cytomegalovirus exposure and HLA in healthy donors. Study-level background: From donors who were HLA-typed, an early data release held 80 million or so unique TCRs. Findings and limits, study-wide: Most CMV-associated TCR beta chains appeared HLA-restricted in a later analysis.

Turning to this clone: Its antigen is not known.

CDR3 length equals 15 residues. CDR1 and CDR2 (germline): SGHDT, YYEEEE. The V segment lost 4 bases and the J segment 0 bases; nucleotides outside the gene matches: 2. It was with 60 Vbeta and 13 Jbeta primers that the PCR ran. Clones were read by immunoSEQ multiplex PCR, and TCRdb kept only the in-frame ones, dropping some. The table includes around 150,000 clones, around three quarters detected once. The sample comprised PBMCs. The chain couples TRBV5-6 to TRBJ2-3, with TRBD1 identical over 10 bases. The sequence derives from a man aged 35-49 years in good health and CMV-seronegative. The CDR3 DNA is TGTGCCAGCAGCCGGGACAGGGGCAGCACAGATACGCAGTATTTT. As protein: CASSRDRGSTDTQYF. Combining the CDR3 with reference TRBV5-6 and TRBJ2-3 gives the whole variable domain DAGVTQSPTHLIKTRGQQVTLRCSPKSGHDTVSWYQQALGQGPQFIFQYYEEEERQRGNFPDRFSGHQFPNYSSELNVNALLLGDSALYLCASSRDRGSTDTQYFGPGTRLTVL.